Listed here are 17 T cell receptor beta chains from one sample, sequenced in a study of blood T cells in healthy people across ages. The authors ran a second PCR of roughly 7 to 11 cycles using a sample-barcoded 5' primer and a J-beta primer mix. Via MiXCR, TCRdb re-called the 5' RACE reads, giving one row per CDR3 protein. Of about 930,000 distinct CDR3 sequences in the sample, almost 30% are singletons; the top ten hold roughly a tenth. The same sample was also used in a study of T cells of mothers and their children.

The sequenced material came from blood. Every receptor here comes from a woman between 40 and 50 years old in good health.

The J gene is TRBJ2-1, the V gene TRBV6-2 or TRBV6-3; TRBD1 or TRBD2 may be the D gene (6 bases each). The CDR3 has 15 amino acids. Germline CDR1 MNHEY, CDR2 SVGEGT. Trimming pared 2 bases from V and 8 bases from J, leaving 16 bases between. Written as DNA, the CDR3 is TGTGCCAGCAGTTACGTGGGGGGCGCCGAGCATGAGCAGTTCTTC. Protein product: CASSYVGGAEHEQFF.

Turning to this clonotype: This clone may be a read error of a much larger clone one base away. This chain joins TRBV15 and TRBJ2-5, with a tentative D call TRBD1 (5 bases). Germline-derived CDR1 and CDR2 are LNHNV and YYDKDF (reference sequence). The CDR3 is 13 residues long. V lost 6 bases to trimming and J lost 4 bases, with 12 bases between them. CDR3 nucleotide sequence: TGTGCCACCAGGGAAGGGGTCCCAGAGACCCAGTACTTC. Residues: CATREGVPETQYF.

The CDR3 sequence: CASSTRTGTNYGYTF. The CDR3 coding sequence is TGTGCCAGCAGTACGAGGACAGGGACCAACTATGGCTACACCTTC. The chain has TRBV6-1 and TRBJ1-2, with 8 bases lining up with TRBD1. J was trimmed by 2 bases and V by 5 bases; bases with no gene match: 7. The CDR3 length is 15 residues. The V gene's germline CDR1 is MNHNS and CDR2 SASEGT.

The chain joins TRBV6-1 to TRBJ1-4; D perhaps matches TRBD1 (6 bases). Trimming left V 3 bases short and J 6 bases short, with 14 bases between. CDR3 size: 15 residues. Germline V gene sequence: CDR1 MNHNS, CDR2 SASEGT. For the CDR3, the DNA is TGTGCCAGCAGTGATCGCGGGACACGGGATGAAAAACTGTTTTTT. It translates to CASSDRGTRDEKLFF.

This clonotype was detected many times. The chain employs TRBV14 and TRBJ2-7; D may be TRBD1 (6 bases). V lost 0 bases and J 0 bases, leaving 9 bases between the germline ends. The CDR3 totals 15 residues. Looked up from germline, CDR1 is SGHDN and CDR2 is FVKESK. CDR3 DNA: TGTGCCAGCAGCCAAGATCCGGGACACTCCTACGAGCAGTACTTC. Translated, it gives CASSQDPGHSYEQYF.

There are many counts of this clonotype. The J gene is TRBJ1-2, the V gene TRBV7-2; no firm D call. V lost 2 bases and J 5 bases, leaving 6 bases between the germline ends. The CDR3 is 12 amino acids. CDR1 is SGHTA, CDR2 FQGNSA, per germline. CDR3: CASSLLAYGYTF. As DNA, the CDR3 is TGTGCCAGCAGCTTATTAGCTTATGGCTACACCTTC.

The table lists this clonotype with a few counts. The DNA of the CDR3 is TGTGCCATCAGGCTGACAGGGGACACTGAAGCTTTCTTT. It is translated as CAIRLTGDTEAFF. The chain has TRBV10-3 and TRBJ1-1; TRBD1 aligns across 8 bases. V lost 6 bases and J lost 3; bases outside the gene matches: 3. There are 13 residues in the CDR3. The germline gives CDR1 ENHRY, CDR2 SYGVKD.

This clonotype was seen a handful of times. The V and J genes are TRBV9 and TRBJ1-2, with D maybe TRBD1 (6 bases). Germline V gene lookup returns CDR1 SGDLS and CDR2 YYNGEE. There are 15 residues in the CDR3. V shed 0 bases and J shed 5 bases, with 14 bases lying between them. The CDR3 coding sequence is TGTGCCAGCAGCGTAGCTTCCGGGGGCGAATATGGCTACACCTTC. Residues: CASSVASGGEYGYTF. The whole variable domain, remainder taken from reference TRBV9 and TRBJ1-2, is DSGVTQTPKHLITATGQRVTLRCSPRSGDLSVYWYQQSLDQGLQFLIQYYNGEERAKGNILERFSAQQFPDLHSELNLSSLELGDSALYFCASSVASGGEYGYTFGSGTRLTVV.

The chain combines TRBV2 with TRBJ1-6; D is ambiguous. The V end was cut by 7 bases, the J end by 7 bases, with 11 bases between. Germline CDR1 SNHLY, CDR2 FYNNEI. The CDR3 spans 13 residues. The CDR3 spells CASTRPENSPLHF. CDR3 in DNA: TGTGCCAGCACAAGGCCGGAGAATTCACCCCTCCACTTT.

This clonotype was detected only a few times. The chain has TRBV11-2 and TRBJ1-1, with D unclear. This CDR3 is built from 17 residues. CDR1 SGHAT and CDR2 FQNNGV come from the germline V gene. The V and J ends lost 1 base and 5 bases respectively, with 20 bases between them. The CDR3 DNA is TGTGCCAGCAGCTTAGGAAGTCCCATCTTAAAGGGAACTGAAGCTTTCTTT. Its protein product is CASSLGSPILKGTEAFF. Variable domain in full (rest from reference TRBV11-2 and TRBJ1-1): EAGVAQSPRYKIIEKRQSVAFWCNPISGHATLYWYQQILGQGPKLLIQFQNNGVVDDSQLPKDRFSAERLKGVDSTLKIQPAKLEDSAVYLCASSLGSPILKGTEAFFGQGTRLTVV.

The genes are TRBV28 and TRBJ1-5; D not resolved. CDR3 length: 13 amino acids. Between the trimmed V and J ends, which lost 10 bases and 7 bases, there was a span of 17 bases. Germline CDR1 and CDR2: MDHEN and SYDVKM. The CDR3: CATTRVAVQPQHF. The CDR3, as DNA: TGTGCCACCACTAGGGTGGCGGTCCAGCCCCAGCATTTT.

This clonotype was detected only once. The gene calls are TRBV6-6 and TRBJ2-7; no clear D. Trimming left V 1 base short and J 2 bases short, with 9 bases between. Germline V gene sequence: CDR1 MNHNY, CDR2 SVGAGI (reference sequence). There are 14 residues in the CDR3. This CDR3 is CASSYLLRPYEQYF. Written as DNA, the CDR3 is TGTGCCAGCAGTTACTTATTACGGCCCTACGAGCAGTACTTC.

In regard to this clonotype: This likely comes from a read error, as the CDR3 has no conserved phenylalanine or tryptophan at its end. Because the CDR3's place on the DNA is in doubt, the DNA is left out and the CDR3 is given as listed by TCRdb. The chain employs TRBV7-2 and TRBJ2-3. Inclusive of both ends, the CDR3 amounts to 16 amino acids. The germline V gene has CDR1 SGHTA and CDR2 FQGNSA. The CDR3 here is CASTYRGLAGTDTRYL.

The V and J genes are TRBV7-9 and TRBJ1-5; no definite D call. The CDR3 extends over 17 amino acids. V was pared by 5 bases and J by 5 bases, with 22 bases between. The germline gives CDR1 SEHNR, CDR2 FQNEAQ (reference sequence). The DNA of the CDR3 is TGTGCCAGCAGCCGAGACATTTCCAAAGTCCCTCATCAGCCCCAGCATTTT. This gives the protein CASSRDISKVPHQPQHF.

This rearrangement joins TRBV14 to TRBJ1-2; a weak D match, TRBD1 (5 bases). The germline gives CDR1 SGHDN, CDR2 FVKESK. The CDR3 sequence is 12 residues long. The V and J ends lost 8 bases and 8 bases respectively, with 15 bases between them. CDR3 coding DNA: TGTGCCAGCGGATACCAGGGTTTCGGCTACACCTTC. Its protein is CASGYQGFGYTF.

This clonotype was seen repeatedly, ten times or more. The CDR3 protein is CASSLTPTGGGTDTQYF. The CDR3, as DNA: TGTGCCAGCAGCCTAACCCCGACAGGGGGCGGCACAGATACGCAGTATTTT. This sequence joins TRBV7-6 and TRBJ2-3; 10 bases match TRBD1. This CDR3 has 17 residues. The V segment lost 5 bases and the J segment 1 base; nucleotides outside the gene matches: 9. Germline CDR1 is SGHVS and CDR2 is FNYEAQ.

Turning to this clonotype: Compared with germline, one end of the junction differs, possibly owing to a read error. The CDR3 sequence is CSAREGTGEAKNIPYF. CDR3 nucleotides: TGCAGTGCTAGAGAAGGGACAGGGGAGGCCAAAAACATTCCGTACTTC. The chain recombines TRBV20-1 with TRBJ2-4, with 10 bases matching TRBD1. The germline V gene has CDR1 DFQATT and CDR2 SNEGSKA (reference sequence). The CDR3 is made up of 16 amino acids.